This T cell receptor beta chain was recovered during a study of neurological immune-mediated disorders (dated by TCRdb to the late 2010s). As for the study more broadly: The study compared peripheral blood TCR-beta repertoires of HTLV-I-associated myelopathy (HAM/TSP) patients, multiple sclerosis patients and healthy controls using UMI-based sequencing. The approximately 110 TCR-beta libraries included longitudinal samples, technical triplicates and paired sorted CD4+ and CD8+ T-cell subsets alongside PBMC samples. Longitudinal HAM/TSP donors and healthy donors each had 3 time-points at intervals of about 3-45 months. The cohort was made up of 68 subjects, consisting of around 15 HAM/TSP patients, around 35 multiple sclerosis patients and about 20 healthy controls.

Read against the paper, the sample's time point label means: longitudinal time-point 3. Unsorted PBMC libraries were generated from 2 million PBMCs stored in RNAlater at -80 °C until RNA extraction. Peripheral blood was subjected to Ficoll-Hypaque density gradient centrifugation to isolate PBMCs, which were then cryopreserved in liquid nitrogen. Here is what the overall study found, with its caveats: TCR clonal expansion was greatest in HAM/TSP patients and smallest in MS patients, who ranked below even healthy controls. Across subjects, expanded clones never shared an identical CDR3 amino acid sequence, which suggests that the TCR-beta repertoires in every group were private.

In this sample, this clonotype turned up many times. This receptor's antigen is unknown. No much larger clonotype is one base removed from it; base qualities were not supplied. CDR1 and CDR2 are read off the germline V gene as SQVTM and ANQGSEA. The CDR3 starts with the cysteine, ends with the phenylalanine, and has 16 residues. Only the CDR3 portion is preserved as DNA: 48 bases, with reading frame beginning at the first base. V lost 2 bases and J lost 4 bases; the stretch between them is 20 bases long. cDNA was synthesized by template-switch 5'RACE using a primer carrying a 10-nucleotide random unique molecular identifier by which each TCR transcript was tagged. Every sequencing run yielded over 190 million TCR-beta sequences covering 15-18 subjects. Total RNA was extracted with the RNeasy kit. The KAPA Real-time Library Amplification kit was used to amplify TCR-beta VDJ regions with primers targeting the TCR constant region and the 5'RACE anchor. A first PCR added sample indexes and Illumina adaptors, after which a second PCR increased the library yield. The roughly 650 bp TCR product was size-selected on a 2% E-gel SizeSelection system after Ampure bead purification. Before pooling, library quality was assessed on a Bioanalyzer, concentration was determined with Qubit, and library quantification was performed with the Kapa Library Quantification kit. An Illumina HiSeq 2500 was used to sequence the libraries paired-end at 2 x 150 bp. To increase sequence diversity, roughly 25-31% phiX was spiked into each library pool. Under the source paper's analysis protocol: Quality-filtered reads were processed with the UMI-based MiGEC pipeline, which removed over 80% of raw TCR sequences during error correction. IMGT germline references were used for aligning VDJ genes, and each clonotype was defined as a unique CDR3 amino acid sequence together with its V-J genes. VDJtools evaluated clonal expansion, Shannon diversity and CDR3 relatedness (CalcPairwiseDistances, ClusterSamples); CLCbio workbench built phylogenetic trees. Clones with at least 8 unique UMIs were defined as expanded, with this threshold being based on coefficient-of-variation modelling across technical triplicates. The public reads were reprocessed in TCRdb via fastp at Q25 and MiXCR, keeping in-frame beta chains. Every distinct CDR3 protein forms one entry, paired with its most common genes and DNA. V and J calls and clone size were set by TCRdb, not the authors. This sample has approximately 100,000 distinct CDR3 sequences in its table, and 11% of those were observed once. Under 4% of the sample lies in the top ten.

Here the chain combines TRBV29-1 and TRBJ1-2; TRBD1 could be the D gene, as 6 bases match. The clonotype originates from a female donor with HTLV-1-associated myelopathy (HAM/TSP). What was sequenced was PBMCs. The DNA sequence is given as TGCAGCGTTGAAATCACGAGGGGGGGCCCCTTCTATGGCTACACCTTC. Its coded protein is CSVEITRGGPFYGYTF.